These 19 T cell receptor beta chains originate from one sample sequenced in a study of blood T cell repertoires in COVID-19. The data were produced by immunoSEQ multiplex PCR, yet TCRdb's version contains in-frame clones alone and is incomplete. The sample has 450,000 to 500,000 clones; approximately 83% are singletons. Sequenced sample: peripheral blood. These receptors originate from a human donor in a cohort sampled during active COVID-19.

The chain carries TRBV19 and TRBJ2-1; D possibly corresponds to TRBD1 (6 bases). Trimming shortened V by 5 bases and J by 5 bases, and 13 bases separated the two germline ends. There are 14 residues in the CDR3. Germline V gene lookup returns CDR1 LNHDA and CDR2 SQIVND (reference sequence). The CDR3 is CASSPRQVNNEQFF. The CDR3 nucleotides read TGTGCCAGTAGTCCCCGACAGGTCAACAATGAGCAGTTCTTC. Together with reference TRBV19 and TRBJ2-1, the CDR3 gives the full variable domain: DGGITQSPKYLFRKEGQNVTLSCEQNLNHDAMYWYRQDPGQGLRLIYYSQIVNDFQKGDIAEGYSVSREKKESFPLTVTSAQKNPTAFYLCASSPRQVNNEQFFGPGTRLTVL.

The chain couples TRBV9 to TRBJ2-3; 7 bases match TRBD2. Germline CDR1 reads SGDLS; CDR2 reads YYNGEE. V was pared by 0 bases and J by 0 bases, with 4 bases of the junction left unmatched. The CDR3 consists of 16 residues. CDR3: CASSVDEGGSTDTQYF. The CDR3 coding sequence is TGTGCCAGCAGCGTAGACGAGGGAGGGAGCACAGATACGCAGTATTTT.

This clone occurred a few times. This rearrangement joins TRBV2 to TRBJ1-6, with a possible D match to TRBD1 (6 bases). The ends were cut back, 7 bases at V and 9 bases at J, with 16 bases in the middle. The germline V gene has CDR1 SNHLY and CDR2 FYNNEI. This CDR3 comprises 14 residues. The CDR3 reads CASMRLPTGSPLHF. DNA of the CDR3: TGTGCCAGCATGCGCCTTCCGACAGGTTCACCCCTCCACTTT.

This chain links TRBV5-6 with TRBJ2-1; 9 bases align to TRBD2. Germline CDR1 is SGHDT and CDR2 is YYEEEE. The CDR3 consists of 13 residues. The V gene end was trimmed by 5 bases and the J gene end by 5 bases; junction bases not matched to a gene: 2. CDR3 bases: TGTGCCAGCAGTAGCGGGAGTAACAATGAGCAGTTCTTC. It specifies CASSSGSNNEQFF.

The genes are TRBV18 and TRBJ2-1; 9 bases line up with TRBD2. Germline assignment: CDR1 KGHSH and CDR2 LQKENI. J gave up 6 bases and V 4 bases, and 7 bases lay outside the gene matches. The CDR3 is 15 amino acids. CDR3 sequence: CASSQAGGIVNEQFF. The DNA for the CDR3 is TGTGCCAGCTCACAGGCGGGAGGGATCGTCAATGAGCAGTTCTTC.

The chain employs TRBV6-5 and TRBJ1-2, with a possible D match to TRBD1 (5 bases). Germline assignment: CDR1 MNHEY and CDR2 SVGAGI. V lost 4 bases, J lost 0 bases, and 12 bases lay in between. This CDR3 spans 15 amino acids. This CDR3 is CASSLGGSANYGYTF. The CDR3 DNA is TGTGCCAGCAGTTTGGGGGGGTCGGCTAACTATGGCTACACCTTC.

The V gene is TRBV6-6, the J gene TRBJ2-6; possible D gene TRBD2, 5 bases. Germline CDR1 is MNHNY and CDR2 is SVGAGI (reference sequence). V shed 5 bases and J shed 1 base, with 12 bases lying between them. This CDR3 is built from 16 residues. The CDR3 nucleotides are TGTGCCAGCAGTCGTACTAGTGTGTCTGGGGCCAACGTCCTGACTTTC. Protein: CASSRTSVSGANVLTF.

This clone came up once. The chain carries TRBV16 and TRBJ2-6; the D gene is possibly TRBD1 (6 bases). This CDR3 has 15 residues. Germline V gene lookup returns CDR1 KGHSY and CDR2 FQNENV. V was pared by 4 bases and J by 0 bases, with 7 bases between. The CDR3 spells CASSLRGSGANVLTF. CDR3 DNA sequence: TGTGCCAGCAGCCTCAGGGGCTCTGGGGCCAACGTCCTGACTTTC.

Turning to this clone: At one end, the junction sequence differs from germline, possibly due to a read error. This rearrangement joins TRBV7-7 to TRBJ2-5, with 15 positions matching TRBD2. From germline, CDR1 is SSHAT and CDR2 FNYEAQ (reference sequence). This CDR3 is built from 15 residues. This chain's CDR3 is CASSAGLAGGETQYF. In nucleotides, the CDR3 is TGTGCTAGCAGCGCGGGACTAGCGGGAGGAGAGACCCAGTACTTC. Filled out from reference TRBV7-7 and TRBJ2-5, the complete variable domain reads GAGVSQSPRYKVTKRGQDVTLRCDPISSHATLYWYQQALGQGPEFLTYFNYEAQPDKSGLPSDRFSAERPEGSISTLTIQRTEQRDSAMYRCASSAGLAGGETQYFGPGTRLLVL.

The CDR3 sequence: CASSYGPGGQETQYF. The DNA for the CDR3 is TGTGCCAGCAGCTATGGCCCAGGGGGCCAAGAGACCCAGTACTTC. The chain has TRBV11-3 and TRBJ2-5; 7 bases align to TRBD1. V dropped 4 bases and J dropped 1; count of bases not matched to a gene: 6. Germline V gives CDR1 SGHNT, CDR2 YENEEA. There are 15 residues in the CDR3.

The V and J genes are TRBV9 and TRBJ2-1; D is undetermined. The CDR3 runs to 16 residues. Germline CDR1 and CDR2: SGDLS and YYNGEE. V gave up 0 bases and J gave up 6 bases, with 16 bases separating them. The CDR3, as DNA: TGTGCCAGCAGCGTAGAAAGCGCCACAATTGGCAATGAGCAGTTCTTC. Residues: CASSVESATIGNEQFF. The full variable domain, completed using reference TRBV9 and TRBJ2-1, is DSGVTQTPKHLITATGQRVTLRCSPRSGDLSVYWYQQSLDQGLQFLIQYYNGEERAKGNILERFSAQQFPDLHSELNLSSLELGDSALYFCASSVESATIGNEQFFGPGTRLTVL.

The chain has TRBV11-2 and TRBJ2-1, with a tentative D call TRBD1 (6 bases). The germline V gene has CDR1 SGHAT and CDR2 FQNNGV. CDR3 length equals 14 residues. V was cut by 5 bases and J by 6 bases, with 14 bases left in between. DNA of the CDR3: TGTGCCAGCAGCCCCGGACAGATACGCAATGAGCAGTTCTTC. Translation: CASSPGQIRNEQFF.

The chain has TRBV11-2 and TRBJ2-7; 7 bases agree with TRBD1. V trimming: 10 bases; J trimming: 3 bases; junction bases outside the gene matches: 9. Germline CDR1 and CDR2: SGHAT and FQNNGV. There are 13 residues in the CDR3. The CDR3 DNA is TGTGCCACGACGACAGGGTCAGGCTACGAGCAGTACTTC. It specifies CATTTGSGYEQYF. The full variable domain, in which reference TRBV11-2 and TRBJ2-7 provide the parts outside the CDR3, is EAGVAQSPRYKIIEKRQSVAFWCNPISGHATLYWYQQILGQGPKLLIQFQNNGVVDDSQLPKDRFSAERLKGVDSTLKIQPAKLEDSAVYLCATTTGSGYEQYFGPGTRLTVT.

V is TRBV3-1 (or the pseudogene TRBV3-2) and J is TRBJ1-1; D uncertain. Germline CDR1 LGHDT, CDR2 YNNKEL (reference sequence). V was trimmed by 2 bases and J by 0 bases, leaving 7 bases between them. The CDR3 length is 14 residues. CDR3 coding DNA: TGTGCCAGCAGCCAACAGGCCCTGAACACTGAAGCTTTCTTT. Its protein is CASSQQALNTEAFF.

The chain uses TRBV19 and TRBJ2-1, with 10 bases identical to TRBD1. In germline, CDR1 is LNHDA, CDR2 SQIVND (reference sequence). The ends lost 2 bases at V and 2 bases at J; junction bases unmatched: 3. This CDR3 is built from 16 residues. CDR3 sequence reads: CASSITGTGAYNEQFF. In DNA, the CDR3 is TGTGCCAGTAGTATAACCGGGACAGGGGCCTACAATGAGCAGTTCTTC.

This chain connects TRBV5-4 to TRBJ2-3; D is possibly TRBD2 (5 bases). The CDR3 consists of 15 residues. CDR1 is SGHNT, CDR2 YYREEE, per germline (reference sequence). Deletions cut 0 bases from V and 4 bases from J, with 12 bases between. The CDR3 DNA sequence: TGTGCCAGCAGCTTGGAGGGAGCGTCCTCAGATACGCAGTATTTT. This codes for CASSLEGASSDTQYF.

The chain's CDR3 is CASSEVWRNTEAFF. DNA for the CDR3: TGTGCCAGCAGTGAAGTCTGGAGGAACACTGAAGCTTTCTTT. The rearrangement uses TRBV6-1 and TRBJ1-1; D is ambiguous. Trimming took 1 base from V and 1 from J, leaving 7 bases between them. CDR1 MNHNS and CDR2 SASEGT come from the germline V gene. The CDR3 extends over 14 amino acids.

The chain uses TRBV3-1 (or the pseudogene TRBV3-2) and TRBJ2-1; 8 bases agree with TRBD2. The V segment lost 4 bases and the J segment 7 bases; nucleotides outside the gene matches: 9. The CDR3 is 15 residues long. The germline gives CDR1 LGHDT, CDR2 YNNKEL (reference sequence). CDR3 protein: CASSPRGAGGNEQFF. For the CDR3, the DNA is TGTGCCAGCAGCCCGCGGGGGGCCGGGGGTAATGAGCAGTTCTTC.

The chain uses TRBV6-4 and TRBJ1-6; D uncertain. V was cut by 6 bases and J by 5 bases, with 11 bases left in between. CDR3 length equals 14 residues. Germline assignment: CDR1 MRHNA and CDR2 SNTAGT. This chain's CDR3 is CASRSQVDNSPLHF. CDR3 coding DNA: TGTGCCAGCAGATCGCAGGTGGATAATTCACCCCTCCACTTT.